Sequencing of this T cell receptor beta chain was carried out in a study of regulatory T cells in long-lasting Graves disease. Study-level findings and limits: Those with persistent disease had in common more public clonotypes (2,741) than new patients (966). TCR diversity was lower in persistent than newly diagnosed Graves' disease.

Relying on iRepertoire HTBI primers and Arm-PCR of CDR3 regions, the team built TCR beta libraries. In TCRdb, the multiplex PCR reads were re-called with MiXCR into one record per CDR3 protein. In the table there are about 470,000 distinct CDR3 sequences, 20% to 25% of which are singletons. With 6 bases clipped from V and 5 bases from J, the junction kept 11 bases outside the gene matches. This CDR3 has 15 amino acids. Germline CDR1 is MNHNS and CDR2 is SASEGT. Time point reported: persistent/refractory GD, antithyroid drugs over 5 years with positive TRAb. From PBMCs, RNA was extracted and then used to make the TCR library. The diagnosis of Graves' disease used American Thyroid Association guidelines. Many counts were recorded for this clonotype. Its specificity is unknown.

This chain links TRBV6-1 with TRBJ2-5, with 8 bases aligning to TRBD2. The receptor was derived from a female donor with Graves disease. The material was peripheral blood mononuclear cells (PBMCs), obtained when the disease was refractory, from a patient treated with antithyroid drugs. This CDR3 reads CASSDTSGGWETQYF. The DNA for the CDR3 is TGTGCCAGCAGCGACACTAGCGGAGGATGGGAGACCCAGTACTTC.